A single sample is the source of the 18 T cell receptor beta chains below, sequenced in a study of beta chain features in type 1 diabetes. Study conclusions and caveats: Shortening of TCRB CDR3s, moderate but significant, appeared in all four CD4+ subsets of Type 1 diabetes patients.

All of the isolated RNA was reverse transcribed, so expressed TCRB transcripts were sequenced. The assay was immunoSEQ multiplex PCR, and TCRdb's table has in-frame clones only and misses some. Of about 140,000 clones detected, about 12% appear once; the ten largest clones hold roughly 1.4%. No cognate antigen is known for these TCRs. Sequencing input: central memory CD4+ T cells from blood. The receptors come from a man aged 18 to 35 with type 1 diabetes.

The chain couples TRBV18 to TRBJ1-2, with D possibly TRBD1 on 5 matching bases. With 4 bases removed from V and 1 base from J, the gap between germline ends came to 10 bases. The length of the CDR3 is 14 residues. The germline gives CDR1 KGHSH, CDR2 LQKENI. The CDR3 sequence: CASSLGTNNYGYTF. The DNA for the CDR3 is TGTGCCAGCTCACTCGGGACCAATAACTATGGCTACACCTTC.

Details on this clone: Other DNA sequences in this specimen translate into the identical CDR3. This CDR3 reads CASSVGPSYEQYF. DNA of the CDR3: TGTGCCAGCAGCGTAGGGCCCTCCTACGAGCAGTACTTC. The gene calls are TRBV9 and TRBJ2-7; no firm D call. V shed 0 bases and J shed 0 bases, with 4 bases lying between them. Germline V gene data show CDR1 as SGDLS and CDR2 as YYNGEE. The CDR3 has 13 amino acids.

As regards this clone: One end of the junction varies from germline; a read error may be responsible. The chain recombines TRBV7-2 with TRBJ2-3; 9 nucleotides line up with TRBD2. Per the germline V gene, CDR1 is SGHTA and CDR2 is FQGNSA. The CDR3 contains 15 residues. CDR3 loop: CASSLVAGGGDMQYF. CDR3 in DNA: TGTGCCAGCAGCTTAGTGGCGGGAGGGGGAGATATGCAGTATTTT.

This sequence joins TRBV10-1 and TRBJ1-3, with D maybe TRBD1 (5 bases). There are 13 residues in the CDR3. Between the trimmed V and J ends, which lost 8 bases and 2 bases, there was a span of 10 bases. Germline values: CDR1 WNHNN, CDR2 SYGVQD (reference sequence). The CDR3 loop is CASGTGPGNTIYF. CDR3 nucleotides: TGCGCCAGCGGGACGGGACCTGGAAACACCATATATTTT.

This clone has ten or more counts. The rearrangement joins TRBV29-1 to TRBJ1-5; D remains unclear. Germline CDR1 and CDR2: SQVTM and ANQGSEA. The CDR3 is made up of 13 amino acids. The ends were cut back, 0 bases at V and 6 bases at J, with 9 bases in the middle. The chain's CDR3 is CSVEDQAGQPQHF. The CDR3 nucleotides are TGCAGCGTTGAAGACCAGGCGGGTCAGCCCCAGCATTTT.

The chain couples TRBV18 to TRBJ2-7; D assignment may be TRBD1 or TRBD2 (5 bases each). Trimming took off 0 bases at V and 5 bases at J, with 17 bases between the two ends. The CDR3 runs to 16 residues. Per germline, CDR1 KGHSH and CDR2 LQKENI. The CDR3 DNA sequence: TGTGCCAGCTCACCACCGGGTCCTGGGGGTGGCCACGAGCAGTACTTC. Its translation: CASSPPGPGGGHEQYF.

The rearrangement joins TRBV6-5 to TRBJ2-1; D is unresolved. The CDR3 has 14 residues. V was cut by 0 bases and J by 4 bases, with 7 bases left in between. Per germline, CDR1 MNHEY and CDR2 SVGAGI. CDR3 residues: CASSYSSVYNEQFF. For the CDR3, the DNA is TGTGCCAGCAGTTACTCGTCGGTATACAATGAGCAGTTCTTC.

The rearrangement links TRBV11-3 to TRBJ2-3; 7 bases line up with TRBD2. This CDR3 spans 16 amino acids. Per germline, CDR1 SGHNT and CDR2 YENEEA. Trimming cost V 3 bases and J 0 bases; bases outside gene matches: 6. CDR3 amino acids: CASSLPSGLSTDTQYF. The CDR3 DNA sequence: TGTGCCAGCAGCTTGCCTAGCGGTCTTAGCACAGATACGCAGTATTTT.

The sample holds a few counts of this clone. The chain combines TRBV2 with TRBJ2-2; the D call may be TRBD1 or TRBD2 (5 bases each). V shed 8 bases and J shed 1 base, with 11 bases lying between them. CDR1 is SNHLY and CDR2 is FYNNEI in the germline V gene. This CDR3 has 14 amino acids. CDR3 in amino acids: CASRGRMNTGELFF. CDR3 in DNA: TGTGCCAGCCGGGGACGGATGAACACCGGGGAGCTGTTTTTT.

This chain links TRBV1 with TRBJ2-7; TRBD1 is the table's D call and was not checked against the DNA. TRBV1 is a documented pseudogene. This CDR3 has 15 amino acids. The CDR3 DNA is TGCACCAGCAGTTACAAGGGGACAGGGCACTACGAGCAGTACTTC. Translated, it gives CTSSYKGTGHYEQYF.

CDR3 bases: TGTGCCAGCAGCTTAGCGGGGGGACGGAGCTATAATTCACCCCTCCACTTT. It specifies CASSLAGGRSYNSPLHF. V is TRBV7-8 and J is TRBJ1-6, with a weak D call TRBD1 (5 bases). Trimming left V 0 bases short and J 3 bases short, with 12 bases between. The CDR3 has 17 amino acids. Germline-derived CDR1 and CDR2 are SGHVS and FQNEAQ. Full variable domain (remainder filled in from reference TRBV7-8 and TRBJ1-6): GAGVSQSPRYKVAKRGQDVALRCDPISGHVSLFWYQQALGQGPEFLTYFQNEAQLDKSGLPSDRFFAERPEGSVSTLKIQRTQQEDSAVYLCASSLAGGRSYNSPLHFGNGTRLTVT.

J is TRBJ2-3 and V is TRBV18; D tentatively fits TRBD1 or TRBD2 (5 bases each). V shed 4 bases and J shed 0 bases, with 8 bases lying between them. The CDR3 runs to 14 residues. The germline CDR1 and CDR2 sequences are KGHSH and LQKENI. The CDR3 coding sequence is TGTGCCAGCTCACTAGGGGAGAGCACAGATACGCAGTATTTT. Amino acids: CASSLGESTDTQYF.

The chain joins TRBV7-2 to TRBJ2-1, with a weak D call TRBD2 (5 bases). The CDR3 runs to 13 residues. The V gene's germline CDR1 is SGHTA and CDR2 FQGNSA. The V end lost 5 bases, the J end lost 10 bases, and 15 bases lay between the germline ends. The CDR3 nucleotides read TGTGCCAGCAGCCCCGCACCCCCGGGGGAGCAGTTCTTC. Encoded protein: CASSPAPPGEQFF.

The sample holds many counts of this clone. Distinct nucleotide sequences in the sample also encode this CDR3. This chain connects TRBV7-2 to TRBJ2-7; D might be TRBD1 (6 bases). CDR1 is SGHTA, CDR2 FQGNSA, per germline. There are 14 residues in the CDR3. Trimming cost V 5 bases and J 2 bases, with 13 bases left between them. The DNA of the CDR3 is TGTGCCAGCAGCCCGAGGACAGTCCCCTACGAGCAGTACTTC. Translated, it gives CASSPRTVPYEQYF.

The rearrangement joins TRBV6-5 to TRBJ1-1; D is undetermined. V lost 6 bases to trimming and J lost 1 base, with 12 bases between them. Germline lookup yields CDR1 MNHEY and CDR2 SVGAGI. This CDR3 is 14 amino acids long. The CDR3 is CASRRPARNTEAFF. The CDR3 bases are TGTGCCAGCAGGAGGCCAGCGAGGAACACTGAAGCTTTCTTT.

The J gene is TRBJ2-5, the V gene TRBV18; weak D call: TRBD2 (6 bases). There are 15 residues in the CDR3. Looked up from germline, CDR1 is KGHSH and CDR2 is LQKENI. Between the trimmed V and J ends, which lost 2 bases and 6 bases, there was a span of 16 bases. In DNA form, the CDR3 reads TGTGCCAGCTCACCAGTAGCGGAGCTAGGAAAGACCCAGTACTTC. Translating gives CASSPVAELGKTQYF.

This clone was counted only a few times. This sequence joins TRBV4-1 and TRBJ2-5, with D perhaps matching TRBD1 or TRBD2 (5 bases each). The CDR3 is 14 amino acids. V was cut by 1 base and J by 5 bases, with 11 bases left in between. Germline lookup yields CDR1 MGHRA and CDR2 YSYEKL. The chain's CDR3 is CASSQVRGWETQYF. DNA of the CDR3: TGCGCCAGCAGCCAAGTGAGGGGATGGGAGACCCAGTACTTC.

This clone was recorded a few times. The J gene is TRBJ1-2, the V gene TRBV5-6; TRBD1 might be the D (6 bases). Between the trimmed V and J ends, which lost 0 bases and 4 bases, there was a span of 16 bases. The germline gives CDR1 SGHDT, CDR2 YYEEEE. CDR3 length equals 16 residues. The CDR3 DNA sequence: TGTGCCAGCAGCTTGGGACAGGAGTTGATGAGCTATGGCTACACCTTC. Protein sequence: CASSLGQELMSYGYTF.